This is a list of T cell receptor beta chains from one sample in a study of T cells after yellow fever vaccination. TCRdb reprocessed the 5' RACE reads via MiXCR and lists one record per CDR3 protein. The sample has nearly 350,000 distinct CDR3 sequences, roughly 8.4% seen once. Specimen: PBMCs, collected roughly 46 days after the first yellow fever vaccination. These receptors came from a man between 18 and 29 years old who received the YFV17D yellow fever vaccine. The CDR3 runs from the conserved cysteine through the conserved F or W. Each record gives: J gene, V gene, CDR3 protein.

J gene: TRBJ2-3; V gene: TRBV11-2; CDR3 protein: CASSLRGRGSSNTDTQYF
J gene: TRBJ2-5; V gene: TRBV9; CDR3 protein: CASSVELAGNQETQYF
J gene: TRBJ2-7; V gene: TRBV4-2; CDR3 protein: CASSPGRLCEQYF
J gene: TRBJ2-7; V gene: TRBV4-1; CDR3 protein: CASSQGAAQQYF
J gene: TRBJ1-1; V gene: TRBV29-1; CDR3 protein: CSVHGTEAFF
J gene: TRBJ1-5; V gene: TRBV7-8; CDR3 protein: CASSLWGNQPQHF
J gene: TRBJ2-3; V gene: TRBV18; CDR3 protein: CASSPRDTSDTQYF
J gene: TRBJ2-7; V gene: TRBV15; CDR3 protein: CATSRDLGGLGFYEQYF
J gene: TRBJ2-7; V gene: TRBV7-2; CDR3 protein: CASSTRVGEQYF
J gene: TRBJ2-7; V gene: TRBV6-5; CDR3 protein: CASSYSAGSYEQYF
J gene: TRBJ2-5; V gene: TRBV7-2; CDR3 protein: CASSLGVNSGGAAQYF
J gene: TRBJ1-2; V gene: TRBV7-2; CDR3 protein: CASSFDRMYGYTF
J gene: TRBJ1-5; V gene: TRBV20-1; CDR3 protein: CSAREWDRGSNQPQHF
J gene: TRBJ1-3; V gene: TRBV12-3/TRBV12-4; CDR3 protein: CASSFEGRNTIYF
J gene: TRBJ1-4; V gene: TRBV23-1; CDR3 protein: CAGTQDSRGEKLFF
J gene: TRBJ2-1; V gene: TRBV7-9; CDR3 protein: CASRLEGTRDNEQFF
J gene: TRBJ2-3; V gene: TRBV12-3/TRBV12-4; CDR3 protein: CASSNRGRGTDTQYF
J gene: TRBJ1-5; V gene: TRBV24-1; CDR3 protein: CATSDRALNQPQHF
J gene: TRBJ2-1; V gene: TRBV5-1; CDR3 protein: CASRTVGYSSYNEQFF
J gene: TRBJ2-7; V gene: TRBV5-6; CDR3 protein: CASRPGRGYEQYF
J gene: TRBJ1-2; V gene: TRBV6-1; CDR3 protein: CASHVGTGPYGYTF
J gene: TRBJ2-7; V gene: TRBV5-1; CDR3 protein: CASSSGPGTSSYEQYF
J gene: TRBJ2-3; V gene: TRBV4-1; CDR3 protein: CASSRQVRDTQYF
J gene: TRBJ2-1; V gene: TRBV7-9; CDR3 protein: CASSPGPGVNSYNEQFF
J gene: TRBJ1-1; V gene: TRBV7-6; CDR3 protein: CASSLWATNTEAFF
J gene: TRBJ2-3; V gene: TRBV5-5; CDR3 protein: CASSIRQGSTDTQYF
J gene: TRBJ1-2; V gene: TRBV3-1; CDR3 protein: CASSQESTGRQGYTF
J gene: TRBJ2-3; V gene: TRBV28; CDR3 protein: CASSSRQGLQYF
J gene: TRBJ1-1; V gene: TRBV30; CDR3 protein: CAWSAWDREPAAEAFF
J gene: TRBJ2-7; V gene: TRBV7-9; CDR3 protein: CASKETGPGEQYF
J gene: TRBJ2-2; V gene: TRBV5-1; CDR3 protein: CASRDNRDMRSGELFF
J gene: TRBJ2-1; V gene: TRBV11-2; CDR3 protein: CASSLGRRGGRFVDEQFF
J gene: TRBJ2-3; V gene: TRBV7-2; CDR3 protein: CASSLVASGGYTDTQYF
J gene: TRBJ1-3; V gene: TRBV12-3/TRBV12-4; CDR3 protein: CASSLGENSGNTIYF
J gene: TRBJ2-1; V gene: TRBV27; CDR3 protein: CASHNQGGGNNEQFF
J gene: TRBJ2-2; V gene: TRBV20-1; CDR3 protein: CSARDRESNTGELFF
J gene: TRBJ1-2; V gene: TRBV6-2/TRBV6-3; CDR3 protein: CASSSVPGQGDYGYTF
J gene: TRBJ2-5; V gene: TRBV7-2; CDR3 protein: CASSLAGGVGGRKTQYF
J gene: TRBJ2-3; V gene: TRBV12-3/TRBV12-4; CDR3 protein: CASSFGLGTQYF
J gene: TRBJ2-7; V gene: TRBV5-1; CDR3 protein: CASSAGETGYEQYF
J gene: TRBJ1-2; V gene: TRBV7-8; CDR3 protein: CASSLATPGQGAEGYTF
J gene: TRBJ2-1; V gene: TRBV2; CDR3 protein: CASSEDGPYNEQFF
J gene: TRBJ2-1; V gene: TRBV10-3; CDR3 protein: CAIRGTSGNEQFF
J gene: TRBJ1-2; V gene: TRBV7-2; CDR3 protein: CASASPPIYGYTF
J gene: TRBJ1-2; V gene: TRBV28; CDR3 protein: CASSSTRSNYGYTF
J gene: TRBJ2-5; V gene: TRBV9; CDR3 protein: CASSVGTSGGAAGQETQYF
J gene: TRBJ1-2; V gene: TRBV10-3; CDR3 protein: CAISESEGGGFGYTF
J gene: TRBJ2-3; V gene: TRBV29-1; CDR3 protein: CSVEVWSGGQSTDTQYF
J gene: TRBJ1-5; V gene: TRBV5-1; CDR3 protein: CASSIDRHQPQHF